This entry lists 20 T cell receptor beta chains sequenced from one sample in a study. TCRdb fed the 5' RACE reads into MiXCR, producing one record per CDR3 protein. The repertoire has about 41,000 distinct CDR3 sequences, about 29% of them found once; the top ten carry 3.7%. The sample was memory CD4+ T cells sorted from a lymph node. Subset denoted: memory CD4+ T cells, CD4+CD45RO+CD25-. These receptors were taken from a female donor with breast cancer.

The chain recombines TRBV6-1 with TRBJ1-5, with D unclear. CDR3 size: 15 residues. CDR1 is MNHNS, CDR2 SASEGT, per germline. Trimming pared 4 bases from V and 3 bases from J, leaving 13 bases between. CDR3 amino acids: CASSVVRMLNQPQHF. The CDR3 DNA is TGTGCCAGCAGTGTAGTTCGTATGCTCAATCAGCCCCAGCATTTT.

This clonotype has just a few counts. This sequence joins TRBV5-1 and TRBJ1-1, with unresolved D. The CDR3 covers 16 residues. From germline, CDR1 is SGHRS and CDR2 YFSETQ. Trimming pared 4 bases from V and 5 bases from J, leaving 21 bases between. The CDR3: CASSRSARDTQTEAFF. DNA for the CDR3: TGCGCCAGCAGCCGAAGCGCCCGGGATACACAAACTGAAGCTTTCTTT. The full variable domain, completed using reference TRBV5-1 and TRBJ1-1, is KAGVTQTPRYLIKTRGQQVTLSCSPISGHRSVSWYQQTPGQGLQFLFEYFSETQRNKGNFPGRFSGRQFSNSRSEMNVSTLELGDSALYLCASSRSARDTQTEAFFGQGTRLTVV.

This chain uses TRBV11-2 with TRBJ2-7; 10 nucleotides agree with TRBD1. With V trimmed by 3 bases and J by 6 bases, 5 bases remained unmatched. Per germline, CDR1 SGHAT and CDR2 FQNNGV. CDR3 length equals 14 residues. CDR3 loop: CASSFPGQGVEQYF. The CDR3 DNA reads as TGTGCCAGCAGCTTTCCCGGACAGGGGGTCGAGCAGTACTTC.

The chain carries TRBV27 and TRBJ2-7; D remains unclear. The CDR3 totals 11 residues. V lost 5 bases to trimming and J lost 5 bases, with 7 bases between them. Germline CDR1 is MNHEY and CDR2 is SMNVEV (reference sequence). DNA of the CDR3: TGTGCCAGCAGTAAGTTCGACGAGCAGTACTTC. Its translation: CASSKFDEQYF.

This clonotype showed up many times. The chain employs TRBV20-1 and TRBJ1-2, with D tentatively TRBD1 (5 bases). V shed 3 bases and J shed 6 bases, with 17 bases lying between them. Germline V gene lookup returns CDR1 DFQATT and CDR2 SNEGSKA (reference sequence). The CDR3 is made up of 14 amino acids. Here the CDR3 reads CSASGQGRWDGYTF. The DNA for the CDR3 is TGCAGTGCTAGTGGGCAGGGAAGGTGGGATGGCTACACCTTC.

J is TRBJ2-1 and V is TRBV7-3; D call uncertain. V was pared by 5 bases and J by 3 bases, with 11 bases between. CDR1 SGHTA and CDR2 FQGTGA come from the germline V gene. The CDR3 sequence is 14 residues long. The CDR3 nucleotides read TGTGCCAGCAGCCCAGGCAACCTCTACAATGAGCAGTTCTTC. Protein: CASSPGNLYNEQFF.

This clonotype was recorded once. J is TRBJ1-1 and V is TRBV6-1; 8 bases are shared with TRBD1. Germline CDR1 reads MNHNS; CDR2 reads SASEGT. The CDR3 sequence is 14 residues long. V gave up 8 bases and J gave up 10 bases; unmatched junction bases: 15. CDR3 region: CASPLGQGAHGAFF. For the CDR3, the DNA is TGTGCCAGCCCGTTGGGGCAGGGGGCCCACGGAGCTTTCTTT.

Of note for this clonotype: Since no conserved phenylalanine or tryptophan closes the CDR3, a read error is the likely cause. The chain has TRBV7-7 and TRBJ2-5; TRBD2 aligns across 7 bases. The CDR3 is 13 amino acids. Germline CDR1 reads SSHAT; CDR2 reads FNYEAQ (reference sequence). The CDR3: CASGPTSAATQYS. The CDR3, as DNA: TGTGCTAGCGGGCCGACTAGTGCGGCGACCCAGTACTCC.

This clonotype came up many times. The chain employs TRBV12-3 or TRBV12-4 and TRBJ2-1; TRBD1 matches 8 bases. Trimming removed 2 bases from V and 7 bases from J; junction bases left unmatched: 4. This CDR3 has 14 residues. The CDR3 region is CASSLTGGWNEQFF. CDR3 sequence (DNA): TGTGCCAGCAGTTTAACAGGGGGGTGGAATGAGCAGTTCTTC.

CDR3 DNA sequence: TGTGCCATCGGGTATGGCAGCAATCAGCCCCAGCATTTT. This gives the protein CAIGYGSNQPQHF. V and J are TRBV10-3 and TRBJ1-5; D gene uncertain. CDR1 and CDR2 from the germline V gene are ENHRY and SYGVKD. V was trimmed by 8 bases and J by 1 base, leaving 9 bases between them. The CDR3 runs to 13 residues.

This clonotype is medium-sized within its sample. The V and J genes are TRBV14 and TRBJ1-6, with TRBD1 matching 8 bases. CDR1 and CDR2 from the germline V gene are SGHDN and FVKESK. CDR3 length equals 17 residues. Trimming took 1 base from V and 8 from J; bases not matched to a gene: 10. CDR3 in DNA: TGTGCCAGCAGCCAAGGAGTCGGACAGGGAGGGTATTCACCCCTCCACTTT. Translated: CASSQGVGQGGYSPLHF.

The genes are TRBV20-1 and TRBJ1-1; D remains unclear. The CDR3 length is 14 residues. The V gene's germline CDR1 is DFQATT and CDR2 SNEGSKA (reference sequence). V dropped 3 bases and J dropped 5 bases, with 16 bases sitting between them. DNA of the CDR3: TGCAGTGCTAGTATCCTCGGGCGGGAGACTGAAGCTTTCTTT. It translates to CSASILGRETEAFF.

The rearrangement links TRBV7-3 to TRBJ2-4; 8 bases are shared with TRBD1. The CDR3 consists of 15 residues. After removal of 0 bases from V and 5 bases from J, the junction contained 3 bases not matched to a gene. CDR1 SGHTA and CDR2 FQGTGA come from the germline V gene. The CDR3 DNA reads as TGTGCCAGCAGCTTAACGGGGACAGGTCAAAACATTCAGTACTTC. Protein sequence: CASSLTGTGQNIQYF.

This clonotype was counted ten times or more. The J gene is TRBJ2-3, the V gene TRBV6-5; D remains unclear. V dropped 2 bases and J dropped 4 bases, with 7 bases sitting between them. Germline assignment: CDR1 MNHEY and CDR2 SVGAGI. This CDR3 comprises 13 residues. The CDR3 spells CASSYGLADTQYF. The CDR3 DNA reads TGTGCCAGCAGTTACGGGCTAGCAGATACGCAGTATTTT.

The chain joins TRBV4-1 to TRBJ2-7; D remains ambiguous. The CDR3 consists of 13 residues. Trimming removed 2 bases from V and 0 bases from J, with 5 bases in between. Germline CDR1 is MGHRA and CDR2 is YSYEKL. The CDR3 loop is CASSQQSSYEQYF. As DNA, the CDR3 is TGCGCCAGCAGCCAACAAAGCTCCTACGAGCAGTACTTC.

This clonotype was observed a few times. This chain uses TRBV5-1 with TRBJ2-1; 15 positions match TRBD2. V gave up 4 bases and J gave up 3 bases; unmatched junction bases: 5. Germline CDR1 and CDR2: SGHRS and YFSETQ. The CDR3 is made up of 17 amino acids. CDR3 nucleotide sequence: TGCGCCAGCAGCCGACGGGGACTAGCGGGGGGCTACAATGAGCAGTTCTTC. Translating gives CASSRRGLAGGYNEQFF.

This chain connects TRBV29-1 to TRBJ1-5, with D uncertain. From germline, CDR1 is SQVTM and CDR2 ANQGSEA. The V end was cut by 0 bases, the J end by 2 bases, with 8 bases between. The CDR3 loop spans 14 amino acids. The DNA of the CDR3 is TGCAGCGTTGAAGATCCCGCGGGCAATCAGCCCCAGCATTTT. This codes for CSVEDPAGNQPQHF.

This clonotype has only a few counts. This chain connects TRBV20-1 to TRBJ2-1, with D possibly matching TRBD2 (6 bases). Trimming left V 0 bases short and J 4 bases short, with 22 bases between. There are 18 residues in the CDR3. CDR1 is DFQATT and CDR2 is SNEGSKA in the germline V gene (reference sequence). CDR3: CSARDAIFVEGIYNEQFF. The CDR3 nucleotides are TGCAGTGCTAGAGATGCGATTTTTGTGGAGGGCATTTACAATGAGCAGTTCTTC.

This chain connects TRBV28 to TRBJ2-5, with D perhaps matching TRBD1 (6 bases). V was clipped by 1 base and J by 1 base, with 7 bases between them. The CDR3 runs to 14 residues. Germline CDR1 and CDR2: MDHEN and SYDVKM. The CDR3 spells CASSLYRAQETQYF. In nucleotides, the CDR3 is TGTGCCAGCAGTTTATACAGGGCCCAAGAGACCCAGTACTTC.

The genes are TRBV7-9 and TRBJ1-4; TRBD1 matches 10 bases. In germline, CDR1 is SEHNR, CDR2 FQNEAQ (reference sequence). V gave up 7 bases and J gave up 7 bases; unmatched junction bases: 12. CDR3 length equals 16 residues. CDR3 region: CASTYPVGTGVEKLFF. In DNA, the CDR3 is TGTGCCAGCACCTACCCCGTCGGGACAGGGGTTGAAAAACTGTTTTTT.